This T cell receptor (beta chain) was sequenced during a study of T cells after yellow fever vaccination. TCRdb recomputed calls from the 5' RACE reads with MiXCR, one row per CDR3 protein. The sample lists about 32,000 distinct CDR3 sequences, around 7% occurring once. This clonotype was counted at least ten times. V shed 4 bases and J shed 6 bases, with 17 bases lying between them. The CDR3 extends over 15 amino acids. In germline, CDR1 is SGHRS, CDR2 YFSETQ. The sample in question was PBMCs, either bulk or a sorted T-cell subset (CD4+, CD8+, memory, or dextramer-sorted; not recorded which), obtained on the day of the first yellow fever vaccination. This clonotype was sampled from a man younger than 35 who received the YFV17D yellow fever vaccine. J is TRBJ2-1 and V is TRBV5-1; TRBD1 or TRBD2 may be the D gene (5 bases each). This CDR3 reads CASSTVPGTLNEQFF. The CDR3 DNA follows: TGCGCCAGCAGCACTGTACCCGGGACCCTCAATGAGCAGTTCTTC.